The 29 T cell receptor beta chains below were found in one sample sequenced in a study of Graves' ophthalmopathy and Graves' hyperthyroidism. The study amplified TCR beta CDR3 regions using RNA transcripts. First-round RT-PCR with HTBI primers preceded a second-round multiplex PCR. TCRdb reprocessed the multiplex PCR reads with MiXCR, giving one entry per CDR3 protein. The table lists 200,000 to 300,000 distinct CDR3 sequences, 40% to 50% of them singletons, with about 45% in the top ten. The source material was peripheral blood. The receptors derive from an adult man with Graves' ophthalmopathy.

Ten or more counts support this clonotype. The chain combines TRBV24-1 with TRBJ1-2; D unresolved. With 5 bases removed from V and 5 bases from J, the gap between germline ends came to 14 bases. Germline V gives CDR1 KGHDR, CDR2 SFDVKD. There are 14 residues in the CDR3. This CDR3 reads CATSAQNVGYGYTF. CDR3 bases: TGTGCCACCAGTGCCCAGAACGTGGGATATGGCTACACCTTC.

Points on this clonotype: It is likely a read error, because the conserved phenylalanine at the end of the CDR3 is missing. V is TRBV7-2 and J is TRBJ1-6; no firm D call. Germline CDR1 SGHTA, CDR2 FQGNSA. CDR3 length: 12 amino acids. Deletions cut 4 bases from V and 13 bases from J, with 11 bases between. The CDR3 nucleotides are TGTGCCAGCAGCTCATTTCAGGCTCCCCTCCACCTT. Translating it yields CASSSFQAPLHL.

This rearrangement joins TRBV7-9 to TRBJ2-7; TRBD1 matches 9 bases. Trimming took 5 bases from V and 0 from J; bases not matched to a gene: 5. The germline CDR1 and CDR2 sequences are SEHNR and FQNEAQ (reference sequence). The CDR3 has 15 amino acids. CDR3 DNA sequence: TGTGCCAGCAGCCAGGGGACAGGGTTCTCCTACGAGCAGTACTTC. Translation: CASSQGTGFSYEQYF.

V usage is TRBV25-1 and J usage is TRBJ2-5; the match to TRBD1 covers 7 bases. The CDR3 is made up of 14 amino acids. V dropped 5 bases and J dropped 2; count of bases not matched to a gene: 5. Germline V gene lookup returns CDR1 MGHDK and CDR2 SYGVNS. CDR3 loop: CASSSQGNQETQYF. As DNA, the CDR3 is TGTGCCAGCAGTTCACAGGGGAATCAAGAGACCCAGTACTTC.

The V and J genes are TRBV24-1 and TRBJ2-6, with 7 bases fitting TRBD1. Germline-derived CDR1 and CDR2 are KGHDR and SFDVKD. This CDR3 comprises 19 residues. V was pared by 4 bases and J by 2 bases, with 13 bases of the junction left unmatched. The CDR3 spells CATSDRGRSRGTGANVLTF. As DNA, the CDR3 is TGTGCCACCAGTGACCGAGGGCGGTCCAGGGGGACTGGGGCCAACGTCCTGACTTTC.

In this sample, this clonotype turned up a few times. This chain connects TRBV29-1 to TRBJ2-5; D possibly uses TRBD1 or TRBD2 (5 bases each). Germline V CDR1 and CDR2: SQVTM, ANQGSEA. V shed 2 bases and J shed 3 bases, with 19 bases lying between them. This CDR3 is built from 16 residues. CDR3 amino acids: CSVEPLLGERKETQYF. The CDR3 region has the DNA TGCAGCGTTGAACCCCTTTTGGGGGAGAGAAAAGAGACCCAGTACTTC.

The genes are TRBV10-3 and TRBJ1-6, with no clear D. There are 18 residues in the CDR3. Germline loops: CDR1 ENHRY, CDR2 SYGVKD. Trimming shortened V by 7 bases and J by 7 bases, and 26 bases separated the two germline ends. The CDR3 here is CAITETPPGEGRNSPLHF. The CDR3 DNA reads as TGTGCCATCACCGAAACTCCTCCCGGGGAGGGAAGAAATTCACCCCTCCACTTT.

This chain connects TRBV15 to TRBJ2-7; 9 positions match TRBD2. The CDR3 has 16 amino acids. V shed 5 bases, J shed 5 bases, and the junction held 13 bases outside the gene matches. CDR1 is LNHNV and CDR2 is YYDKDF in the germline V gene (reference sequence). CDR3 sequence (DNA): TGTGCCACCAGCTCTCGAATCGCGGGAGGGCGGGACGAGCAGTACTTC. Its translation: CATSSRIAGGRDEQYF.

The chain has TRBV4-1 and TRBJ2-7, with TRBD1 matching over 10 bases. Germline lookup yields CDR1 MGHRA and CDR2 YSYEKL. With 5 bases clipped from V and 3 bases from J, the junction kept 7 bases outside the gene matches. The CDR3 runs to 15 residues. The CDR3 loop reads CASSFPGQGIYEQYF. The CDR3 nucleotides read TGCGCCAGCAGCTTCCCGGGACAGGGGATCTACGAGCAGTACTTC.

This clonotype was counted between two and nine times. The chain has TRBV6-2 or TRBV6-3 and TRBJ2-5; 12 bases align to TRBD2. CDR1 and CDR2 from the germline V gene are MNHEY and SVGEGT. The CDR3 totals 15 residues. With V trimmed by 6 bases and J by 5 bases, 7 bases remained unmatched. The CDR3 DNA follows: TGTGCCAGCAGCCGATGGACTAGCGGGGTGGAGACCCAGTACTTC. Protein sequence: CASSRWTSGVETQYF.

This clonotype appeared many times. V gene TRBV2 combines with J gene TRBJ1-2, with TRBD1 matching 8 bases. The CDR3 consists of 13 residues. Germline assignment: CDR1 SNHLY and CDR2 FYNNEI. V shed 6 bases and J 4 bases; nucleotides not matched to a gene: 4. In DNA, the CDR3 is TGTGCCAGCAGCGTTACAGGGGGCTATGGCTACACCTTC. Its translation: CASSVTGGYGYTF.

V gene TRBV11-2 combines with J gene TRBJ1-1; D is uncertain. Germline CDR1 is SGHAT and CDR2 is FQNNGV. CDR3 size: 12 residues. V lost 1 base and J lost 7, with 7 bases in between. CDR3 region: CASSLGLDEAFF. CDR3 bases: TGTGCCAGCAGCTTAGGCCTCGATGAAGCTTTCTTT.

V gene TRBV7-3 combines with J gene TRBJ2-7, with a possible D match to TRBD2 (5 bases). Looked up from germline, CDR1 is SGHTA and CDR2 is FQGTGA. Trimming removed 5 bases at V and 1 base at J, with 12 bases between. This CDR3 region has 14 residues. CDR3 loop: CASSLDGDSYEQYF. DNA for the CDR3: TGTGCCAGCAGCCTCGACGGGGATTCCTACGAGCAGTACTTC.

This chain links TRBV12-3 or TRBV12-4 with TRBJ1-2, with D unresolved. The germline V and J ends were trimmed by 1 base and 1 base, with 7 bases remaining between them. CDR3 size: 14 residues. Here the CDR3 reads CASSLVGINYGYTF. In DNA, the CDR3 is TGTGCCAGCAGTTTAGTAGGGATTAACTATGGCTACACCTTC.

V gene TRBV15 combines with J gene TRBJ2-6, with D hard to call. The ends were cut back, 0 bases at V and 0 bases at J, with 6 bases in the middle. This CDR3 region has 16 residues. Germline loops: CDR1 LNHNV, CDR2 YYDKDF (reference sequence). The DNA of the CDR3 is TGTGCCACCAGCAGAGATCGGAGCTCTGGGGCCAACGTCCTGACTTTC. This sequence encodes CATSRDRSSGANVLTF.

A word on this clonotype: A much bigger clone sits one base away, suggesting this may be a read error. The rearrangement joins TRBV29-1 to TRBJ2-7; D unresolved. The CDR3 contains 13 residues. Germline V gene sequence: CDR1 SQVTM, CDR2 ANQGSEA. This chain's CDR3 is CSVEDRRSYGQYF. The CDR3 DNA reads as TGCAGCGTTGAAGATCGACGCAGCTACGGGCAGTACTTC.

The chain uses TRBV4-1 and TRBJ1-1; 8 nucleotides agree with TRBD1. V was pared by 4 bases and J by 0 bases, with 7 bases of the junction left unmatched. The CDR3 runs to 16 residues. Germline CDR1 MGHRA, CDR2 YSYEKL. As DNA, the CDR3 is TGCGCCAGCAGCCCAACCCCGGACAGGGTGAACACTGAAGCTTTCTTT. Amino acids: CASSPTPDRVNTEAFF.

This clonotype was recorded at least ten times. The rearrangement links TRBV2 to TRBJ2-7, with TRBD2 identical over 8 bases. The CDR3 has 12 amino acids. Unmatched junction bases numbered 7, after V lost 10 bases and J lost 5 bases. From germline, CDR1 is SNHLY and CDR2 FYNNEI. The CDR3 bases are TGTGCCACCCGACGGGGGGGGAACGAGCAGTACTTC. The encoded protein is CATRRGGNEQYF.

DNA of the CDR3: TGTGCCAGCAGTTTGCGGTGGGCCAATCAGCCCCAGCATTTT. Amino acid sequence: CASSLRWANQPQHF. The rearrangement joins TRBV2 to TRBJ1-5, with D unclear. The V end lost 5 bases, the J end lost 3 bases, and 11 bases lay between the germline ends. CDR3 length: 14 residues. Germline lookup yields CDR1 SNHLY and CDR2 FYNNEI. The full variable domain, in which reference TRBV2 and TRBJ1-5 provide the parts outside the CDR3, is EPEVTQTPSHQVTQMGQEVILRCVPISNHLYFYWYRQILGQKVEFLVSFYNNEISEKSEIFDDQFSVERPDGSNFTLKIRSTKLEDSAMYFCASSLRWANQPQHFGDGTRLSIL.

The chain combines TRBV6-5 with TRBJ1-3; D is ambiguous. This CDR3 is 15 amino acids long. V was cut by 0 bases and J by 0 bases, with 6 bases left in between. Germline V gene lookup returns CDR1 MNHEY and CDR2 SVGAGI. CDR3 DNA: TGTGCCAGCAGTTACTCAGGGATCTCTGGAAACACCATATATTTT. Its translation is CASSYSGISGNTIYF.

The chain has TRBV7-3 and TRBJ2-2; D is uncertain. Germline lookup yields CDR1 SGHTA and CDR2 FQGTGA. Between the trimmed V and J ends, which lost 5 bases and 0 bases, there was a span of 4 bases. CDR3 length: 13 residues. The CDR3 is CASSHSNTGELFF. DNA of the CDR3: TGTGCCAGCAGCCATTCGAACACCGGGGAGCTGTTTTTT.

The chain recombines TRBV6-6 with TRBJ1-1; D call uncertain. Trimming removed 2 bases at V and 3 bases at J, with 4 bases between. The CDR3 length is 12 residues. Germline V CDR1 and CDR2: MNHNY, SVGAGI (reference sequence). The DNA of the CDR3 is TGTGCCAGCAGTTACCGATACACTGAAGCTTTCTTT. Translated, it gives CASSYRYTEAFF.

This clonotype was detected a few times. The chain combines TRBV2 with TRBJ1-4, with D possibly TRBD1 on 6 matching bases. The CDR3 runs to 15 residues. Deletions cut 2 bases from V and 6 bases from J, with 13 bases between. From germline, CDR1 is SNHLY and CDR2 FYNNEI. The DNA of the CDR3 is TGTGCCAGCAGTGAATTGAGGGGGAAGGATGAAAAACTGTTTTTT. Protein product: CASSELRGKDEKLFF.

This rearrangement joins TRBV19 to TRBJ1-5; 12 bases map to TRBD1. The CDR3 is 16 residues long. The V and J ends lost 6 bases and 4 bases, in that order; junction bases with no gene match: 7. Germline values: CDR1 LNHDA, CDR2 SQIVND (reference sequence). The CDR3: CASSPGDRGRNQPQHF. CDR3 DNA: TGTGCCAGTAGCCCGGGGGACAGGGGGCGAAATCAGCCCCAGCATTTT.

This clonotype turned up a few times. The chain links TRBV6-2 or TRBV6-3 to TRBJ1-2; D not resolved. The germline CDR1 and CDR2 sequences are MNHEY and SVGEGT. There are 12 residues in the CDR3. Trimming left V 2 bases short and J 7 bases short, with 8 bases between. The CDR3 nucleotides read TGTGCCAGCAGTTACGGGAGTCCTGGCTACACCTTC. Amino acids: CASSYGSPGYTF.

The chain uses TRBV4-1 and TRBJ1-2, with 10 bases aligning to TRBD1. There are 16 residues in the CDR3. The J segment lost 4 bases and the V segment lost 2 bases, leaving 7 bases of the junction unmatched. CDR1 is MGHRA, CDR2 YSYEKL, per germline. The CDR3 reads CASSQPGTGVGYGYTF. The CDR3 region has the DNA TGCGCCAGCAGCCAACCCGGGACAGGGGTTGGCTATGGCTACACCTTC.

This clonotype was seen a handful of times. The CDR3 here is CASSADRGNQETQYF. The CDR3 DNA sequence: TGTGCCAGCAGTGCGGACAGGGGGAACCAAGAGACCCAGTACTTC. The V call is TRBV2, the J call TRBJ2-5, with TRBD1 matching over 10 bases. After removal of 4 bases from V and 0 bases from J, the junction contained 2 bases not matched to a gene. The germline CDR1 and CDR2 sequences are SNHLY and FYNNEI. The CDR3 is 15 amino acids.

J is TRBJ2-2 and V is TRBV7-9, with D hard to call. The V end lost 3 bases, the J end lost 6 bases, and 8 bases lay between the germline ends. The CDR3 is made up of 13 amino acids. CDR1 SEHNR and CDR2 FQNEAQ come from the germline V gene (reference sequence). The CDR3 here is CASSFVGSGELFF. Here the CDR3 DNA reads TGTGCCAGCAGCTTCGTTGGGTCCGGGGAGCTGTTTTTT.

V usage is TRBV10-3 and J usage is TRBJ2-7; 7 bases line up with TRBD2. CDR1 ENHRY and CDR2 SYGVKD come from the germline V gene. This CDR3 is built from 13 residues. V lost 10 bases, J lost 2 bases, and 8 bases stayed unmatched. CDR3 amino acids: CASTLAATYEQYF. In DNA, the CDR3 is TGTGCCAGCACCCTAGCGGCTACCTACGAGCAGTACTTC.